These 20 T cell receptor beta chains were sequenced from one sample in a study of T cell responses to AZD1222 COVID-19 vaccine. This table comes from immunoSEQ multiplex PCR, and its TCRdb copy is limited to in-frame clones, with some not included. The sample carries over 85,000 clones, 81% recorded once. Sample: peripheral blood, taken on day 0 of AZD1222 vaccination. These TCRs come from an adult in good health.

The chain joins TRBV7-2 to TRBJ1-2, with a weak D call TRBD1 (5 bases). Trimming removed 5 bases from V and 8 bases from J, with 15 bases in between. This CDR3 contains 13 residues. Germline CDR1 SGHTA, CDR2 FQGNSA. The CDR3 coding sequence is TGTGCCAGCAGCATCAGGGAAGTAGGCGGCTACACCTTC. Its translation is CASSIREVGGYTF. The full variable domain, with the rest looked up from reference TRBV7-2 and TRBJ1-2, is GAGVSQSPSNKVTEKGKDVELRCDPISGHTALYWYRQSLGQGLEFLIYFQGNSAPDKSGLPSDRFSAERTGGSVSTLTIQRTQQEDSAVYLCASSIREVGGYTFGSGTRLTVV.

This clone has just a few counts. The rearrangement uses TRBV5-4 and TRBJ1-1; D gene uncertain. From germline, CDR1 is SGHNT and CDR2 YYREEE (reference sequence). The V end lost 1 base, the J end lost 0 bases, and 7 bases lay between the germline ends. The CDR3 has 14 residues. CDR3 coding DNA: TGTGCCAGCAGCTTGCGGGCTCTGAACACTGAAGCTTTCTTT. This sequence encodes CASSLRALNTEAFF.

This clone was counted a few times. The gene calls are TRBV21-1 and TRBJ1-4. TRBV21-1 corresponds to a pseudogene. The CDR3 is 13 amino acids. The CDR3 DNA follows: TGTGCCAGCAGCATCCCAACTAATGAAAAACTGTTTTTT. As protein: CASSIPTNEKLFF.

V usage is TRBV27 and J usage is TRBJ2-1; 10 positions match TRBD2. There are 14 residues in the CDR3. Germline CDR1 MNHEY, CDR2 SMNVEV (reference sequence). Trimming took 7 bases from V and 9 from J; bases not matched to a gene: 9. The CDR3 bases are TGTGCCAGCACAAAAGCGGGAGGGCCGAGTGAGCAGTTCTTC. It encodes CASTKAGGPSEQFF.

The V call is TRBV5-4, the J call TRBJ1-4, with D perhaps matching TRBD1 (5 bases). In germline, CDR1 is SGHNT, CDR2 YYREEE (reference sequence). V lost 0 bases, J lost 4 bases, and 7 bases lay in between. The CDR3 has 14 amino acids. The CDR3 is CASSLAGNNEKLFF. CDR3 nucleotide sequence: TGTGCCAGCAGCTTGGCAGGGAATAATGAAAAACTGTTTTTT.

This clone was seen many times. This rearrangement joins TRBV18 to TRBJ1-3, with unresolved D. The germline CDR1 and CDR2 sequences are KGHSH and LQKENI. The V gene lost 1 base and the J gene lost 4 bases, with 11 bases spanning the gap. The CDR3 runs 15 residues. This CDR3 is CASSPQGHRGNTIYF. The CDR3, as DNA: TGTGCCAGCTCACCACAGGGTCATCGGGGAAACACCATATATTTT.

This clone was seen a handful of times. The chain carries TRBV25-1 and TRBJ2-3; 7 bases align to TRBD1. J gave up 6 bases and V 7 bases, and 7 bases lay outside the gene matches. From germline, CDR1 is MGHDK and CDR2 SYGVNS. CDR3 length: 13 residues. The CDR3 loop is CASNGQVGDTQYF. The CDR3 DNA reads as TGTGCCAGCAATGGACAGGTTGGGGATACGCAGTATTTT.

This clone was picked up a small number of times. Within the sample, other DNA sequences also encode this same CDR3. V gene TRBV5-4 combines with J gene TRBJ2-7, with 8 bases matching TRBD1. This CDR3 comprises 14 residues. CDR1 is SGHNT, CDR2 YYREEE, per germline (reference sequence). The V and J ends lost 2 bases and 2 bases, in that order; junction bases with no gene match: 3. The DNA of the CDR3 is TGTGCCAGCAGCTTAGGACAGGGACCCTACGAGCAGTACTTC. Translated, it gives CASSLGQGPYEQYF.

The genes are TRBV28 and TRBJ2-1; 7 bases align to TRBD2. This CDR3 spans 14 amino acids. Germline V gene lookup returns CDR1 MDHEN and CDR2 SYDVKM. The V segment lost 5 bases and the J segment 5 bases; nucleotides outside the gene matches: 6. The CDR3 DNA reads as TGTGCCAGCAGTGGACTAGTAGGAAACAATGAGCAGTTCTTC. Its translation is CASSGLVGNNEQFF.

The chain carries TRBV30 and TRBJ2-6, with D hard to call. The CDR3 is made up of 12 amino acids. CDR1 and CDR2 (germline): GTSNPN, SVGIG (reference sequence). Trimming stripped 5 bases from V and 1 base from J, with 3 bases between. The CDR3 here is CAWVSGANVLTF. The CDR3 DNA sequence: TGTGCCTGGGTATCTGGGGCCAACGTCCTGACTTTC.

This rearrangement joins TRBV19 to TRBJ1-3, with a possible D match to TRBD1 (5 bases). CDR3 length equals 13 residues. CDR1 is LNHDA, CDR2 SQIVND, per germline (reference sequence). Trimming removed 4 bases from V and 9 bases from J, with 13 bases in between. The CDR3 coding sequence is TGTGCCAGTAGTACTAGACAGAGGAGCACCATATATTTT. The encoded protein is CASSTRQRSTIYF.

The rearrangement links TRBV28 to TRBJ1-2, with D possibly TRBD1 on 6 matching bases. The CDR3 sequence is 12 residues long. Germline V gives CDR1 MDHEN, CDR2 SYDVKM. The V gene lost 11 bases and the J gene lost 2 bases, with 12 bases spanning the gap. DNA of the CDR3: TGTGCCTTGGACAGAGAGAACTATGGCTACACCTTC. Protein product: CALDRENYGYTF.

There are a few counts of this clone. The same CDR3 arises from other DNA sequences in this sample as well. The chain combines TRBV30 with TRBJ1-5; no reliable D call. CDR3 length: 13 residues. Trimming left V 0 bases short and J 7 bases short, with 10 bases between. Germline V gene sequence: CDR1 GTSNPN, CDR2 SVGIG (reference sequence). As DNA, the CDR3 is TGTGCCTGGAGTGTAGGGTCTCGGCAGCCCCAGCATTTT. Translation: CAWSVGSRQPQHF.

This clone was detected only a few times. This chain connects TRBV7-8 to TRBJ1-1, with 9 bases matching TRBD1. The CDR3 runs 15 residues. V dropped 4 bases and J dropped 5; count of bases not matched to a gene: 8. The germline V gene has CDR1 SGHVS and CDR2 FQNEAQ. CDR3 residues: CASSSPGQGRTEAFF. The CDR3 region has the DNA TGTGCCAGCAGCTCACCGGGACAGGGAAGGACTGAAGCTTTCTTT. Looking up the rest from reference TRBV7-8 and TRBJ1-1 gives the full variable domain: GAGVSQSPRYKVAKRGQDVALRCDPISGHVSLFWYQQALGQGPEFLTYFQNEAQLDKSGLPSDRFFAERPEGSVSTLKIQRTQQEDSAVYLCASSSPGQGRTEAFFGQGTRLTVV.

The gene calls are TRBV9 and TRBJ2-3, with a possible D match to TRBD1 (6 bases). The CDR3 consists of 14 residues. V lost 0 bases and J lost 4, with 9 bases in between. From germline, CDR1 is SGDLS and CDR2 YYNGEE. The DNA for the CDR3 is TGTGCCAGCAGCGTAGCCCAGGGGCCAGATACGCAGTATTTT. Amino acids: CASSVAQGPDTQYF.

The rearrangement joins TRBV6-6 to TRBJ1-1, with TRBD1 matching over 7 bases. Trimming at V came to 6 bases and at J to 3 bases, leaving 4 bases not matched to a gene. CDR3 length: 13 residues. Germline CDR1 and CDR2: MNHNY and SVGAGI (reference sequence). The CDR3 loop reads CASRIQGYTEAFF. DNA of the CDR3: TGTGCCAGCAGGATACAGGGGTACACTGAAGCTTTCTTT.

The rearrangement links TRBV3-1 (or the pseudogene TRBV3-2) to TRBJ2-3; D unresolved. This CDR3 has 15 amino acids. Germline-derived CDR1 and CDR2 are LGHDT and YNNKEL (reference sequence). V shed 4 bases and J shed 5 bases, with 16 bases lying between them. CDR3: CASSRYAGHKDTQYF. The CDR3 coding sequence is TGTGCCAGCAGCCGCTACGCAGGTCATAAAGATACGCAGTATTTT.

This clone was counted once. The chain has TRBV5-1 and TRBJ2-7; D ambiguous. V was cut by 0 bases and J by 5 bases, with 9 bases left in between. The CDR3 covers 13 residues. CDR1 and CDR2 (germline): SGHRS, YFSETQ. CDR3 sequence reads: CASSLGASNEQYF. DNA of the CDR3: TGCGCCAGCAGCTTGGGGGCCAGCAACGAGCAGTACTTC. The full variable domain, with the rest looked up from reference TRBV5-1 and TRBJ2-7, is KAGVTQTPRYLIKTRGQQVTLSCSPISGHRSVSWYQQTPGQGLQFLFEYFSETQRNKGNFPGRFSGRQFSNSRSEMNVSTLELGDSALYLCASSLGASNEQYFGPGTRLTVT.

This clone has more than one count but fewer than ten. The chain combines TRBV18 with TRBJ2-5, with 7 bases identical to TRBD1. CDR1 and CDR2 from the germline V gene are KGHSH and LQKENI. V lost 6 bases and J lost 4; bases outside the gene matches: 8. This CDR3 region has 14 residues. CDR3 in amino acids: CASSQGQPPETQYF. Here the CDR3 DNA reads TGTGCCAGCTCGCAGGGACAGCCGCCAGAGACCCAGTACTTC. Using reference TRBV18 and TRBJ2-5 for the parts outside the CDR3, the full variable domain is NAGVMQNPRHLVRRRGQEARLRCSPMKGHSHVYWYRQLPEEGLKFMVYLQKENIIDESGMPKERFSAEFPKEGPSILRIQQVVRGDSAAYFCASSQGQPPETQYFGPGTRLLVL.

The chain recombines TRBV19 with TRBJ1-5; a weak D match, TRBD1 (5 bases). Germline V gene lookup returns CDR1 LNHDA and CDR2 SQIVND (reference sequence). The CDR3 is 16 residues long. V was trimmed by 0 bases and J by 7 bases, leaving 16 bases between them. CDR3 sequence (DNA): TGTGCCAGTAGTATAGACGCTGGGGGTGTTGGGCAGCCCCAGCATTTT. Protein: CASSIDAGGVGQPQHF.